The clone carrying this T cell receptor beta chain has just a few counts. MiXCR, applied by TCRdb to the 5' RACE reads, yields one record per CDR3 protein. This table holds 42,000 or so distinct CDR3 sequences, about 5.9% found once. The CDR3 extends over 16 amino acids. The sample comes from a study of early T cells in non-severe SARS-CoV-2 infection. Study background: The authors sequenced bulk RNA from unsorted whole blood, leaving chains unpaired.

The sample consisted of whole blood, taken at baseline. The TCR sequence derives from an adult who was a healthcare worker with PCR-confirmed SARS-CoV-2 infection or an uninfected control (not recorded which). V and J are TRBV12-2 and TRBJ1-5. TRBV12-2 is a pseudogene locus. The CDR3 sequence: CASRLDTGSGNQPQHF. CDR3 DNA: TGTGCAAGTCGCTTAGATACGGGGAGCGGCAATCAGCCCCAGCATTTT.